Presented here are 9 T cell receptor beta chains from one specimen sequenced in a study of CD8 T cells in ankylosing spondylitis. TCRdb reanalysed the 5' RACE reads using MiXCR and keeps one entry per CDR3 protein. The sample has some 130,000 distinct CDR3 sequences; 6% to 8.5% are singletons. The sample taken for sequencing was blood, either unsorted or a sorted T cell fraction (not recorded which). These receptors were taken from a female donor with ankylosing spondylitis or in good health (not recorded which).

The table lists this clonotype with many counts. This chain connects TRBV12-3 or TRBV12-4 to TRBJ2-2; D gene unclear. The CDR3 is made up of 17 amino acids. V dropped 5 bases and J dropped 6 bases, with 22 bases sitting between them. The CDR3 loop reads CASSPPPLGTKPGELFF. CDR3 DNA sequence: TGTGCCAGCAGTCCCCCCCCCCTAGGCACAAAGCCCGGGGAGCTGTTTTTT.

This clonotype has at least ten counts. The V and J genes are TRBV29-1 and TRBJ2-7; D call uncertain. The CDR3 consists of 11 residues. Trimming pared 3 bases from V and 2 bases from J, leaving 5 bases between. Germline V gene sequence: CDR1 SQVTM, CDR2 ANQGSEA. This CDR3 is CSVETAYEQYF. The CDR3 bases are TGCAGCGTTGAGACTGCCTACGAGCAGTACTTC.

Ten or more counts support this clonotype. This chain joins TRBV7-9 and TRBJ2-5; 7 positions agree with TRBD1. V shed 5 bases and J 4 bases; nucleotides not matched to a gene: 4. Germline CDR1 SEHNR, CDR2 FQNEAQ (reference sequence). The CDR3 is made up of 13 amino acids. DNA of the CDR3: TGTGCCAGCAGCCCCAACAGGGGAGAGACCCAGTACTTC. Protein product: CASSPNRGETQYF.

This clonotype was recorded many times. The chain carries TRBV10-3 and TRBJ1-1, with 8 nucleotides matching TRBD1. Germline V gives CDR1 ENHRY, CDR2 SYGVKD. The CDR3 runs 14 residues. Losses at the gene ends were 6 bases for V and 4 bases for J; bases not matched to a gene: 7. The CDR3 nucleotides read TGTGCCATCAGGCCCCAGACAGGGGCCACTGAAGCTTTCTTT. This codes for CAIRPQTGATEAFF.

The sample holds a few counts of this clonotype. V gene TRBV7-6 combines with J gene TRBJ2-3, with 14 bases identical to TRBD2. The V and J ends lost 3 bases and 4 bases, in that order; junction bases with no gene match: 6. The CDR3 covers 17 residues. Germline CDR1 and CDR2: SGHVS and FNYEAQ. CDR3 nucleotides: TGTGCCAGCAGCTTGATGACTAGCGGGGGGGCTCCAGATACGCAGTATTTT. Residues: CASSLMTSGGAPDTQYF.

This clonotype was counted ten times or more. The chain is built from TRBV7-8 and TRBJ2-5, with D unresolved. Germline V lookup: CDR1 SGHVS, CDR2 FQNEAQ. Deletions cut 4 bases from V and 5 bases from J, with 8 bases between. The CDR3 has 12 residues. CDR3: CASSSIYETQYF. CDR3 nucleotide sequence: TGTGCCAGCAGCTCCATTTACGAGACCCAGTACTTC.

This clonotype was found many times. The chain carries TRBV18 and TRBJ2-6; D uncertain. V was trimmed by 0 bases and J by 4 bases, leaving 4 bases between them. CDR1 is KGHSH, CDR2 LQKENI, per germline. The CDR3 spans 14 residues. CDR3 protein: CASSPPWGANVLTF. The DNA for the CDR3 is TGTGCCAGCTCACCACCGTGGGGGGCCAACGTCCTGACTTTC. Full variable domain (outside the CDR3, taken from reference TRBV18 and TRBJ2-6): NAGVMQNPRHLVRRRGQEARLRCSPMKGHSHVYWYRQLPEEGLKFMVYLQKENIIDESGMPKERFSAEFPKEGPSILRIQQVVRGDSAAYFCASSPPWGANVLTFGAGSRLTVL.

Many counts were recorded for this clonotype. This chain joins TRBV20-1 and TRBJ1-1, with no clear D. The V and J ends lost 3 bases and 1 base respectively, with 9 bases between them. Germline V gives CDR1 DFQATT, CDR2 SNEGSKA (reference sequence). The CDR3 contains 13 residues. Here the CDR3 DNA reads TGCAGTGCTAGTCGAAGCCAGAACACTGAAGCTTTCTTT. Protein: CSASRSQNTEAFF.

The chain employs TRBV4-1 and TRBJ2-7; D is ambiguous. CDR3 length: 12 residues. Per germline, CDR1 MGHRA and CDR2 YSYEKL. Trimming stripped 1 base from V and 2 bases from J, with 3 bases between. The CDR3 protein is CASSQVAYEQYF. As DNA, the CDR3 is TGCGCCAGCAGCCAAGTGGCCTACGAGCAGTACTTC.